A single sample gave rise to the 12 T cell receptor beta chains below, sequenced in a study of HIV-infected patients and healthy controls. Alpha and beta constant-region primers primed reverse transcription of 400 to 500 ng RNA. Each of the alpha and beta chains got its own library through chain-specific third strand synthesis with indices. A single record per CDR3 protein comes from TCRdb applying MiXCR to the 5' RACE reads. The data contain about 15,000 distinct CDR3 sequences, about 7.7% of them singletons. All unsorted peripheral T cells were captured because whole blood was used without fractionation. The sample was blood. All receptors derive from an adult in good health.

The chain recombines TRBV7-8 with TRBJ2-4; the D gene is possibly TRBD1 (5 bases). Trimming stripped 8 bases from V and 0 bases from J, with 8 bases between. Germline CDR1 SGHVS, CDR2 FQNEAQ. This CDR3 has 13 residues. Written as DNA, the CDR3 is TGTGCCAGCCGAGACAGAGCCAAAAACATTCAGTACTTC. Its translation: CASRDRAKNIQYF.

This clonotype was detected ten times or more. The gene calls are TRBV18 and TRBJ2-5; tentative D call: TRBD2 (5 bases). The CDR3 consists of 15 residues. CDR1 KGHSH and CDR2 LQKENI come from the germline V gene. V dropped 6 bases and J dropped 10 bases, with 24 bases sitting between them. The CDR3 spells CASSLAPPRSEVQYF. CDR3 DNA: TGTGCCAGCTCCCTCGCCCCCCCCCGGTCGGAGGTCCAGTACTTC.

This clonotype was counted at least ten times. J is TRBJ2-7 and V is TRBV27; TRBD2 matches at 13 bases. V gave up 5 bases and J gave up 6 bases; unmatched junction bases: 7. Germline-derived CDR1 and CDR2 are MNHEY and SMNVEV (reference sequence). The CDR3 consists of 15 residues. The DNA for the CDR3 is TGTGCCAGCAGTCCGGGGACTAGCGGGATCTCCGAGCAGTACTTC. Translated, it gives CASSPGTSGISEQYF.

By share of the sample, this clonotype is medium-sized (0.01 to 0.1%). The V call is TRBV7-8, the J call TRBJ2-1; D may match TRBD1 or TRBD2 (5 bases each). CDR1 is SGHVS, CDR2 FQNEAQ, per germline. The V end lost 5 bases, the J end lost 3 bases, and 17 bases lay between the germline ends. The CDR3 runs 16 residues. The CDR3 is CASSPPGSGRYNEQFF. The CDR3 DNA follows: TGTGCCAGCAGCCCCCCAGGATCGGGACGCTACAATGAGCAGTTCTTC.

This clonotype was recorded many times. CDR3 DNA sequence: TGTGCCAGCAGCAGGGGACAATATGGGACTGAAGCTTTCTTT. Translating gives CASSRGQYGTEAFF. V is TRBV7-6 and J is TRBJ1-1, with D possibly being TRBD1 (6 bases). Germline V gene data show CDR1 as SGHVS and CDR2 as FNYEAQ. The CDR3 spans 14 residues. The V end lost 5 bases, the J end lost 5 bases, and 15 bases lay between the germline ends. Filled out from reference TRBV7-6 and TRBJ1-1, the complete variable domain reads GAGVSQSPRYKVTKRGQDVALRCDPISGHVSLYWYRQALGQGPEFLTYFNYEAQQDKSGLPNDRFSAERPEGSISTLTIQRTEQRDSAMYRCASSRGQYGTEAFFGQGTRLTVV.

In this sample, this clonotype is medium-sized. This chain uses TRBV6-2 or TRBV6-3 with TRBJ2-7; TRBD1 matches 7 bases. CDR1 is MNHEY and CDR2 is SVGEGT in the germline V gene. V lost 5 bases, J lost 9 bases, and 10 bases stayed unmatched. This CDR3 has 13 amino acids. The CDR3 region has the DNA TGTGCCAGCAGTGTCCTCGAGGGGGCTCGGCAGTACTTC. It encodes CASSVLEGARQYF.

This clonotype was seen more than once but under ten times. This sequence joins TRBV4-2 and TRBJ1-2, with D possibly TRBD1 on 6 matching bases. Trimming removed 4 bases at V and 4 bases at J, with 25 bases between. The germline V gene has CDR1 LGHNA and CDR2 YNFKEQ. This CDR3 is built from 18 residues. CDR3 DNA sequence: TGTGCCAGCAGCCTCCGAGGGATTAGGGGGGGGCATGGCTATGGCTACACCTTC. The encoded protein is CASSLRGIRGGHGYGYTF.

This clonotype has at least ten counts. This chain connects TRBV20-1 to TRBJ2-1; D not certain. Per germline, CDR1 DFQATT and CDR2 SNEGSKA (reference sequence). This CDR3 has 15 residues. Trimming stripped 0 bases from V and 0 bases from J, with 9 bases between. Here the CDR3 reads CSARDTVYSYNEQFF. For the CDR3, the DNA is TGCAGTGCTAGAGACACAGTTTACTCCTACAATGAGCAGTTCTTC.

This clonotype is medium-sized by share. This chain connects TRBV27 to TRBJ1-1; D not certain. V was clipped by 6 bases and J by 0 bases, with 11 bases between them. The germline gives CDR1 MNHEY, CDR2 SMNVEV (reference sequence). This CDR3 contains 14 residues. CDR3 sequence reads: CASRRTDLNTEAFF. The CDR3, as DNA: TGTGCCAGCAGAAGGACGGACCTGAACACTGAAGCTTTCTTT.

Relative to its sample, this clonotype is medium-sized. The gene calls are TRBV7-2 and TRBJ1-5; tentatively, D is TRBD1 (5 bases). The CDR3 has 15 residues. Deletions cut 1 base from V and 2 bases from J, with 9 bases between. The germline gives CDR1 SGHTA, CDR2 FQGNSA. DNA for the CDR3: TGTGCCAGCAGCTTAGATTGGGGGGGCAATCAGCCCCAGCATTTT. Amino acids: CASSLDWGGNQPQHF.

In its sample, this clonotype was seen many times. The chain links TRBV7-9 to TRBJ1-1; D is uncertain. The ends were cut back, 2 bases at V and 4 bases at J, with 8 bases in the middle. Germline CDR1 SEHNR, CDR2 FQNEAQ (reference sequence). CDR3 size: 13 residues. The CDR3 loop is CASSLSRSTEAFF. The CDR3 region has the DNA TGTGCCAGCAGCTTAAGCAGAAGCACTGAAGCTTTCTTT.

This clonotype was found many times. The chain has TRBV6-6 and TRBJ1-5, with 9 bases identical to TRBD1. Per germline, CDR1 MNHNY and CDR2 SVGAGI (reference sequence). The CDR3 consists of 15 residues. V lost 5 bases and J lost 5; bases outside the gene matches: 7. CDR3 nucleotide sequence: TGTGCCAGCAGTCGCCGGGACAGGGCTTATCAGCCCCAGCATTTT. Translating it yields CASSRRDRAYQPQHF.